The 9 T cell receptor beta chains presented below share a single source sample, sequenced in a study of blood T cells in healthy people across ages. A J-beta primer mix and a sample-barcoded 5' primer were used in a second PCR of roughly 6 to 12 cycles. MiXCR was run by TCRdb on the 5' RACE reads, yielding one entry per CDR3 protein. Altogether 1.5 million to 2 million distinct CDR3 sequences are present, 39% being singletons, with the ten largest covering 23%. The specimen sequenced was blood. Receptors were obtained from a human donor in good health.

The CDR3 DNA reads as TGTGCCAGCAGTGAGGCCAGTCTATGGGAGACCCAGTACTTC. It codes for CASSEASLWETQYF. The genes are TRBV6-1 and TRBJ2-7; no clear D gene. The better agreement between TRBJ2-5 and the DNA end casts doubt on the J call. The CDR3 loop spans 14 amino acids. The germline CDR1 and CDR2 sequences are MNHNS and SASEGT.

The chain combines TRBV5-1 with TRBJ1-1, with D possibly TRBD1 on 6 matching bases. There are 15 residues in the CDR3. Germline assignment: CDR1 SGHRS and CDR2 YFSETQ. With 0 bases removed from V and 0 bases from J, the gap between germline ends came to 9 bases. The CDR3 DNA reads as TGCGCCAGCAGCTTGGGGGGACATATGAACACTGAAGCTTTCTTT. Translation gives CASSLGGHMNTEAFF.

This chain joins TRBV4-2 and TRBJ1-2; 10 bases line up with TRBD1. This CDR3 spans 14 amino acids. With V trimmed by 5 bases and J by 7 bases, 7 bases remained unmatched. CDR1 and CDR2 (germline): LGHNA, YNFKEQ. The CDR3 is CASSLTGTGVGYTF. The CDR3 region has the DNA TGTGCCAGCAGCTTAACCGGGACAGGGGTTGGCTACACCTTC.

There are a few counts of this clonotype. The chain uses TRBV20-1 and TRBJ2-4, with a possible D match to TRBD1 (5 bases). CDR3 length equals 16 residues. Germline CDR1 reads DFQATT; CDR2 reads SNEGSKA (reference sequence). Trimming removed 3 bases from V and 2 bases from J, with 17 bases in between. CDR3 in amino acids: CSARGVDTIPKNIQYF. The DNA of the CDR3 is TGCAGTGCTAGGGGTGTGGACACGATTCCCAAAAACATTCAGTACTTC.

This rearrangement joins TRBV20-1 to TRBJ1-2, with D possibly TRBD1 on 6 matching bases. This CDR3 is 14 amino acids long. Germline assignment: CDR1 DFQATT and CDR2 SNEGSKA (reference sequence). Trimming removed 6 bases from V and 2 bases from J, with 16 bases in between. In DNA form, the CDR3 reads TGCAGTGCCAAGGAACAGGGAAGGAACTATGGCTACACCTTC. Protein: CSAKEQGRNYGYTF.

This clonotype was detected a few times. The chain has TRBV14 and TRBJ2-5; D is tentatively TRBD1 or TRBD2 (5 bases each). Germline CDR1 reads SGHDN; CDR2 reads FVKESK. V was clipped by 4 bases and J by 5 bases, with 11 bases between them. This CDR3 contains 13 residues. For the CDR3, the DNA is TGTGCCAGCAGCCCCATTGGGACGGAGACCCAGTACTTC. It encodes CASSPIGTETQYF.

The chain joins TRBV10-3 to TRBJ2-1; TRBD2 matches at 7 bases. The J segment lost 2 bases and the V segment lost 4 bases, leaving 8 bases of the junction unmatched. Germline V CDR1 and CDR2: ENHRY, SYGVKD. The CDR3 contains 16 residues. The CDR3 sequence: CAISVEAGTTYNEQFF. The CDR3, as DNA: TGTGCCATCAGTGTAGAAGCGGGGACCACCTACAATGAGCAGTTCTTC.

This clonotype was seen ten or more times. The rearrangement links TRBV4-3 to TRBJ2-5; D perhaps matches TRBD2 (5 bases). Germline loops: CDR1 LGHNA, CDR2 YSLEER. V lost 1 base, J lost 8 bases, and 14 bases lay in between. CDR3 length equals 14 residues. As DNA, the CDR3 is TGCGCCAGCAGCCAAGTCGGGGTCGGAGCTACCCAGTACTTC. It yields the protein CASSQVGVGATQYF.

This clonotype was found once. The V and J genes are TRBV4-3 and TRBJ1-5, with 9 positions matching TRBD1. Germline CDR1 and CDR2: LGHNA and YSLEER. The length of the CDR3 is 17 residues. The junction had 6 bases not matched to a gene; V was cut back by 0 bases and J by 3 bases. The CDR3 loop is CASSQDGTGMANQPQHF. DNA for the CDR3: TGCGCCAGCAGCCAAGACGGGACAGGGATGGCCAATCAGCCCCAGCATTTT.